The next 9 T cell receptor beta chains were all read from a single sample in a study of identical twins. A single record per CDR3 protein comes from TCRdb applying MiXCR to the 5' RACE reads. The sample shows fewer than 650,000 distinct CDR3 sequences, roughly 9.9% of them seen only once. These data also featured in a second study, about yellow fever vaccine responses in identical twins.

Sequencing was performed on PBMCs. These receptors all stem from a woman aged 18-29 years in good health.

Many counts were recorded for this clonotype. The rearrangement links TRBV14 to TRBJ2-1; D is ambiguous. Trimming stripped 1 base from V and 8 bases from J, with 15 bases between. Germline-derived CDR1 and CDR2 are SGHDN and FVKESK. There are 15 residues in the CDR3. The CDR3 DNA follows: TGTGCCAGCAGCCAAGCGGCTAGATGGCTGGATGAGCAGTTCTTC. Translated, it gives CASSQAARWLDEQFF. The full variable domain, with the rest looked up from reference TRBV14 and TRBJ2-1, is EAGVTQFPSHSVIEKGQTVTLRCDPISGHDNLYWYRRVMGKEIKFLLHFVKESKQDESGMPNNRFLAERTGGTYSTLKVQPAELEDSGVYFCASSQAARWLDEQFFGPGTRLTVL.

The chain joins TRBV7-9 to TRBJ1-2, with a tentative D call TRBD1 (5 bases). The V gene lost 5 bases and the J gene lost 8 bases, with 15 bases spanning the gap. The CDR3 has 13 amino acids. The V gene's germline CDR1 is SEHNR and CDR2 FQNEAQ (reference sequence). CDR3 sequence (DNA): TGTGCCAGCAGCATTGGGACGTCGAGGGGCTACACCTTC. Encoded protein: CASSIGTSRGYTF.

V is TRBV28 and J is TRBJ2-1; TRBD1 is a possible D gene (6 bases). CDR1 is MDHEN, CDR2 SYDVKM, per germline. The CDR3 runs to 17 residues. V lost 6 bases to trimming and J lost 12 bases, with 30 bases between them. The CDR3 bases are TGTGCCAGCAGCACTTGGGGTGGATTAGGGGGAGTGTGGGGGCAGTTCTTC. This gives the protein CASSTWGGLGGVWGQFF.

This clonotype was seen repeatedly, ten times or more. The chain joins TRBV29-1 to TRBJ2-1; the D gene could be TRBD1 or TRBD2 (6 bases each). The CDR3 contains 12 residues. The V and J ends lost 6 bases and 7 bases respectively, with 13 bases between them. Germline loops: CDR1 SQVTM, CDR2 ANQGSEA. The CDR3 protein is CSVPGARNEQFF. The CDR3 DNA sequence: TGCAGCGTACCGGGGGCGAGAAATGAGCAGTTCTTC.

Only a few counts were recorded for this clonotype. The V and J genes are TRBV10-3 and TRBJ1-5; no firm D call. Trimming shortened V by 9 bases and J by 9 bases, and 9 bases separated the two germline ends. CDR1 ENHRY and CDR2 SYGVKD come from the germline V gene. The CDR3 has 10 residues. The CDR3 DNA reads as TGTGCCATTCGGGCCTCGCCCCAGCATTTT. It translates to CAIRASPQHF.

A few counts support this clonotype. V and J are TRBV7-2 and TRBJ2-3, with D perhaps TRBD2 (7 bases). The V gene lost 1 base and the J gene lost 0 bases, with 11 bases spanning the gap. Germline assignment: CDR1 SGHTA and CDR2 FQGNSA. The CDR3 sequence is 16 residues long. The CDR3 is CASSLGGGASTDTQYF. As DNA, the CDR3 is TGTGCCAGCAGCTTAGGTGGGGGGGCAAGCACAGATACGCAGTATTTT.

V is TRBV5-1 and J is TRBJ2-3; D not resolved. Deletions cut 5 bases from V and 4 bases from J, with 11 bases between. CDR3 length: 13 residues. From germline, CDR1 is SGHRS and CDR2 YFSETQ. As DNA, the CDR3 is TGCGCCAGCAGGAACGAGGTGGCAGATACGCAGTATTTT. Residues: CASRNEVADTQYF. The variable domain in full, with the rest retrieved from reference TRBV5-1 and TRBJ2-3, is KAGVTQTPRYLIKTRGQQVTLSCSPISGHRSVSWYQQTPGQGLQFLFEYFSETQRNKGNFPGRFSGRQFSNSRSEMNVSTLELGDSALYLCASRNEVADTQYFGPGTRLTVL.

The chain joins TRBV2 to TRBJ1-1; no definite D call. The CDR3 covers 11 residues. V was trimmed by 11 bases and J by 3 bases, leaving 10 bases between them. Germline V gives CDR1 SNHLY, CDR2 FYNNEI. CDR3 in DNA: TGTGCCGGCTCGCGGGACACTGAAGCTTTCTTT. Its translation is CAGSRDTEAFF.

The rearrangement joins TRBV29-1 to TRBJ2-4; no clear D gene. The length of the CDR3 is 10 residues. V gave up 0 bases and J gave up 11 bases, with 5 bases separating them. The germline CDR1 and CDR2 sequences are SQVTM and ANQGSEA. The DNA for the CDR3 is TGCAGCGTTGAAGATGAAGTTCAGTACTTC. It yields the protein CSVEDEVQYF.